This T cell receptor beta chain was retrieved from a study of blood T cell repertoires in COVID-19. Looking at the study overall: Sites in the United States, Italy and Spain provided acute and convalescent COVID-19 samples. Sample material is recorded as cDNA or gDNA derived from T cells, B-cell-depleted T cells, or PBMCs.

Cohort allocation depended upon clinical history that participants reported. Authors' processing steps: Estimation of nucleated cell counts was performed using reference gene primer amplification. Assay: immunoSEQ multiplex PCR; the TCRdb copy retains only in-frame clones and omits some. Clonal size and the V and J genes are those of that table, whereas D and trimming came from the DNA. This sample yields 190,000 or so clones, of which more than 75% are seen a single time; about 8.6% belongs to the top ten. This clone was detected once. At the DNA level, this CDR3 is encoded by other sequences in the same sample as well. Germline CDR1 and CDR2: SGHTA and FQGTGA. With V trimmed by 1 base and J by 5 bases, 3 bases remained unmatched. The CDR3 has 14 residues.

The clonotype was recovered from a woman younger than 45 who had recovered from COVID-19. J is TRBJ1-2 and V is TRBV7-3; 8 bases agree with TRBD1. Sequencing was carried out using PBMCs or T cells enriched from blood (not recorded which). This CDR3 reads CASSLSGTGYGYTF. The CDR3 DNA reads as TGTGCCAGCAGCTTAAGTGGGACAGGTTATGGCTACACCTTC.